This record covers a single T cell receptor beta chain. It has no known antigen specificity. Nothing much larger sits one base from this clone, and base qualities are not available. The library came from the immunoSEQ multiplex PCR assay. For the multiplex PCR, a mixture combining 60 forward primers for TCR Vbeta segments and 13 reverse primers for TCR Jbeta segments was used. The CDR3 region of rearranged TCR beta genes was amplified from genomic DNA with a multiplex PCR assay. The amplified TCR beta libraries were sequenced on the Illumina HiSeq System as 87-base-pair reads. Under the source paper's analysis protocol: A later analysis counted tens of millions of unique TCR beta chains across the 550 to 750 repertoires, and around 9.9 million of these chains were shared by at least two donors. To remove PCR and sequencing errors, raw reads were error-corrected and collapsed into unique sequences using a nearest-neighbor algorithm that merged closely related sequences. V, D and J gene segments were assigned by aligning CDR3 sequences to IMGT reference sequences. For a sequence to be retained, a match of at least six nucleotides to both a V gene segment and a J gene segment was required. Rearrangements were classified as productive when the CDR3 lacked stop codons and remained in frame with V and J, and all other rearrangements were classified as non-productive. Following IMGT convention, CDR3 was defined as the stretch from the second conserved V-encoded cysteine to the conserved J-encoded phenylalanine. The earlier analysis of about 560 of the donors excluded any sequence lacking an unambiguous match to a single V gene segment. An earlier analysis of a few hundred of the donors classified V segments as functional when productive rearrangements were above 56.7% and as segregating when the standard deviation between donors was above 5%. To diagnose cytomegalovirus status from the catalog of TCR beta chain sequences, a statistical classification framework was built. V and J gene assignment, in a later analysis, came from comparing TCR nucleotide sequences with IMGT/GENE-DB human TR gene sequences. The TCRdist pipeline was used in a later analysis to assign CDR3 sequences and most-parsimonious VDJ recombination scenarios. In a later analysis, each TCR beta chain was defined by its CDR3 amino acid sequence together with its V-gene family, and reads lacking a unique V-gene family were excluded. To address suspected cross-contamination and a sequencing artifact, a later analysis removed 550 to 750 highly shared, low-generation-probability nucleotide sequences. A later analysis calculated a clonal expansion index for each public chain from normalized within-repertoire ranks of inferred template counts. In a later analysis, generation probabilities were computed using a VDJ recombination model fitted to out-of-frame rearrangements, and the results were checked against IGoR. In a later analysis, TCR-TCR, TCR-HLA and TCR-CMV co-occurrence was scored with hypergeometric tests, and a repertoire-size bias correction was applied to TCR pairs. False discovery rates were estimated in a later analysis by permuting HLA or CMV assignments 20 times. In a later analysis, co-occurring TCRs were grouped with DBSCAN, and TCRdist sequence similarity was added when clustering was performed within HLA-allele-positive subsets. Repertoires with fewer than 30,000 or more than 120,000 public chains were left out of co-occurrence clustering, as were five repertoires with anomalous nucleotide sharing. This is the immuneACCESS table as TCRdb keeps it, with only in-frame sequences that have V and J called. A part of the clones is gone; compared with another copy, unresolved V genes explain less than half, and the rest is unexplained. That table is the source of V, J and clone size, and D and trimming were worked out from the DNA. The sample table contains around 110,000 clones; only one count was recorded for around two thirds of them. Together, the top ten hold roughly 10% of the sample.

Trimming takes 2 bases from V and 6 bases from J, and the germline ends sit 14 bases apart. The CDR3, from cysteine to phenylalanine, totals 15 residues. CDR3 DNA is the only sequence kept; it has 45 bases, read in frame from the first base. The germline V gene supplies CDR1 MNHEY and CDR2 SVGAGI. The cohort consisted of hundreds of healthy bone marrow donors. Cohort members were all nominally healthy when sampled, although unrecorded immune exposures were likely present. The donor was CMV seropositive and belonged to the group of 250 to 300 seropositive cohort members. Every donor gave a peripheral blood sample, and the peripheral blood mononuclear cells from that sample were used for TCR beta sequencing. Genomic DNA extraction from the blood cell samples was performed with the Qiagen DNeasy Blood Extraction Kit. This entry belongs to a study of cytomegalovirus exposure and HLA in healthy donors (dated by TCRdb to 2015 to 2018). Regarding the research as a whole: An earlier analysis of approximately 640 of the donors reported about 290 Gb of sequence data and approximately 110 million unique TCR beta sequences from 150 million to 200 million T cells. Roughly 300 gigabases of sequencing data and around 85 million unique TCR sequences made up an early release that covered nearly 650 HLA-typed donors. Of the roughly 400 genotyped donors, 81% were placed in the genetic ancestry cluster associated with self-reported Caucasian donors. The study aimed to test whether cataloging public T cell receptors could reveal signatures of past pathogen exposure. Using immunosequencing, the study profiled T cell repertoires from approximately 700 subjects and related those repertoires to cytomegalovirus serostatus. Along with the approximately 700-subject first cohort, a separate validation cohort of over a hundred different subjects was used. To predict cytomegalovirus infection status, the study combined high-throughput TCR immunosequencing, statistical association of individual TCRs with disease status, and machine learning. A later analysis re-analyzed previously published TCR beta repertoires from several hundred donors and added high-resolution HLA genotyping to study TCR occurrence patterns. Rather than drawing on any new phenotypic data, the later analysis identified candidate immune exposures from TCR beta sequences and the way those sequences occurred across donors. In an earlier analysis of around 540 of the donors, high-throughput TCR beta sequencing was used to judge whether each TCR beta V gene segment behaved as functional or pseudogenic. Donor age, sex, ethnicity and CMV serostatus were compiled alongside the repertoire data. A later genetic analysis took genome-wide SNP genotypes for about 65% of the 666 donors and used that subset as a discovery cohort. All discovery cohort repertoires had been generated using a single sequencing platform. HLA typing included class I and class II loci at four-digit resolution. Typing coverage differed by locus: A, B, C, DRB1 and DQB1 were typed in roughly 629-630 donors, DQA1 in 522, DPA1 in some 600, and DPB1 in 472. Roughly five DR-DQ haplotypes were handled as single units for association and clustering because linkage in the cohort was strong. Among around 400 genotyped donors of the cohort, an average of approximately 200,000 unique TCR beta nucleotide sequences was sequenced per donor, of which about 18% were non-productive. General findings and caveats noted by the study authors: The sequencing pipeline was judged likely to have produced a cluster of highly shared sequence variants as a technical artifact. A later analysis associated about 18,000 TCR beta sequences with specific HLA alleles at a false discovery rate of 0.05. For the cohort, immune exposure information was limited to CMV serostatus. Linkage disequilibrium might explain the correlated functional status among segregating V segments, but an unknown experimental factor could not be excluded. In an earlier analysis of approximately 600 of the donors, most TCR beta V segments were observed in productive rearrangements about 87% or about 30% of the time, broadly matching IMGT annotations. Only TCR beta chains were sequenced in this cohort, and the absence of alpha or paired-chain data limited detectable features. Some IMGT-functional V segments, including TRBV6-2 and TRBV6-3, could not be told apart with the 87-base-pair reads, so those segments were excluded. Because counts were too low, some 16 rarely observed V segments, including chromosome 9 orphons, were excluded from the earlier analysis of 587 of the donors. According to a later genetic analysis, donors in an Asian-associated ancestry cluster had fewer N-insertions in productive TCRs than the approximately 610-donor mean. It was suggested by the authors that the approach could potentially be generalized to other disease states and immunological phenotypes. In a later analysis, TCR association rates were found to vary across HLA loci, with the most associated TCRs seen for DRB1 alleles and the fewest for HLA-C alleles. Because some donors lacked HLA typing at each locus, the association tests relied only on the typed subset. A further reported finding was that TCR beta sequences accurately predicted the HLA-A and HLA-B alleles for most subjects in the first cohort. According to a later analysis, most CMV-associated TCR beta chains appeared to be HLA-restricted, and the HLA associations seemed to be driven largely by CMV exposure. In the study, some 160 TCR beta chains were listed as associated with cytomegalovirus. A later genetic analysis associated a missense DCLRE1C variant with V-gene and J-gene trimming of TCR beta chains, and an independent cohort replicated the association. Most TCR sequences were seen in very few donors, while some public TCRs were found in many individuals. In a later analysis, HLA-associated TCR beta chains showed more clonal expansion and lower generation probabilities than non-associated chains that were equally common. The classifier was reported to diagnose cytomegalovirus status with high specificity and sensitivity in both the original cohort and the validation cohort. In a later analysis, several top co-occurrence clusters were reported to appear linked to parvovirus B19, influenza, CMV and Epstein-Barr virus. Presence/absence analyses assumed roughly uniform sequencing depth across donors, an assumption that may not hold. In vitro tests confirmed that three of the cytomegalovirus-associated TCR beta chains recognize cytomegalovirus antigens. Assigning TCR associations to individual alleles was difficult when HLA alleles, especially DR and DQ, strongly co-occurred.

The chain is encoded by TRBV6-5 joined to TRBJ2-1; TRBD2 might be the D gene, on 5 matching bases. This sequence was found in a woman aged 40 to 50 in good health and CMV-seropositive. The sample comprised PBMCs. The nucleotide sequence is TGTGCCAGCAGTTACAGAAGGACTCCCCTCAATGAGCAGTTCTTC. Its protein product is CASSYRRTPLNEQFF.